The next 8 T cell receptor beta chains were all read from a single sample in a study of blood T cell repertoires in COVID-19 (dated by TCRdb to 2018 to 2021). The library was produced with the immunoSEQ multiplex PCR assay. The table was pulled from immuneACCESS by TCRdb, which kept in-frame rearrangements only. Such tables lose some clones; where checked, under half of the loss comes from unresolved V genes, and the rest has no known cause. The sample yields under 300,000 clones; 80% to 90% were counted once. More than 9.5% of the sample comes from the top ten. Sequencing was performed on peripheral blood. The receptor source for this set is a woman aged 70-85 years with acute or convalescent COVID-19.

The chain uses TRBV30 and TRBJ1-5, with 7 positions matching TRBD1. The CDR3 has 14 amino acids. V was clipped by 4 bases and J by 2 bases; unmatched bases: 5. Germline-derived CDR1 and CDR2 are GTSNPN and SVGIG (reference sequence). CDR3 coding DNA: TGTGCCTGGAACAATGGACAGGGCAATCAGCCCCAGCATTTT. It codes for CAWNNGQGNQPQHF.

The chain recombines TRBV7-9 with TRBJ1-6; 7 nucleotides align to TRBD1. Germline lookup yields CDR1 SEHNR and CDR2 FQNEAQ (reference sequence). The CDR3 loop spans 16 amino acids. The V and J ends lost 5 bases and 5 bases, in that order; junction bases with no gene match: 9. In nucleotides, the CDR3 is TGTGCCAGCAGCCTTCCCCCGGGACAGCATAATTCACCCCTCCACTTT. This sequence encodes CASSLPPGQHNSPLHF.

The rearrangement links TRBV11-2 to TRBJ1-4; no clear D. This CDR3 spans 15 amino acids. Germline V gives CDR1 SGHAT, CDR2 FQNNGV. Trimming removed 1 base from V and 5 bases from J, with 11 bases in between. The CDR3 reads CASSLGVGENEKLFF. As DNA, the CDR3 is TGTGCCAGCAGCTTAGGGGTGGGAGAGAATGAAAAACTGTTTTTT.

The rearrangement joins TRBV27 to TRBJ1-2; a possible D gene is TRBD1 (5 bases). V lost 6 bases and J 8 bases, leaving 13 bases between the germline ends. Germline-derived CDR1 and CDR2 are MNHEY and SMNVEV (reference sequence). This CDR3 comprises 12 residues. CDR3 region: CASRATGRGYTF. The CDR3 DNA follows: TGTGCCAGCAGGGCCACAGGACGCGGCTACACCTTC.

The chain recombines TRBV12-3 or TRBV12-4 with TRBJ1-2; D might be TRBD1 (5 bases). The CDR3 is made up of 13 amino acids. Trimming left V 6 bases short and J 8 bases short, with 16 bases between. CDR3 coding DNA: TGTGCCAGCAGCTCCCCGCCAGGGATGGGCTACACCTTC. Protein sequence: CASSSPPGMGYTF.

V gene TRBV2 combines with J gene TRBJ2-1; 8 bases are shared with TRBD1. Germline CDR1 is SNHLY and CDR2 is FYNNEI. The V and J ends lost 5 bases and 0 bases, in that order; junction bases with no gene match: 3. The CDR3 has 15 amino acids. The CDR3 nucleotides read TGTGCCAGCAGTCGGGACAGGCTCTCCTACAATGAGCAGTTCTTC. Its translation: CASSRDRLSYNEQFF.

Only one count was recorded for this clone. A read error may account for a junction end that differs from germline. This chain links TRBV15 with TRBJ2-7; TRBD1 aligns across 7 bases. The CDR3 runs to 13 residues. Germline CDR1 reads LNHNV; CDR2 reads YYDKDF (reference sequence). The CDR3 sequence is CATSREPGQMVNF. The CDR3 nucleotides are TGTGCCACCAGCAGAGAACCGGGACAGATGGTGAACTTC.

This clone was seen once. The genes are TRBV5-4 and TRBJ2-1; 8 bases are shared with TRBD2. Germline assignment: CDR1 SGHNT and CDR2 YYREEE (reference sequence). The CDR3 covers 16 residues. J gave up 4 bases and V 4 bases, and 10 bases lay outside the gene matches. Here the CDR3 DNA reads TGTGCCAGCAGCCCCAGGCCAACTAGCGGTTACAATGAGCAGTTCTTC. This sequence encodes CASSPRPTSGYNEQFF.